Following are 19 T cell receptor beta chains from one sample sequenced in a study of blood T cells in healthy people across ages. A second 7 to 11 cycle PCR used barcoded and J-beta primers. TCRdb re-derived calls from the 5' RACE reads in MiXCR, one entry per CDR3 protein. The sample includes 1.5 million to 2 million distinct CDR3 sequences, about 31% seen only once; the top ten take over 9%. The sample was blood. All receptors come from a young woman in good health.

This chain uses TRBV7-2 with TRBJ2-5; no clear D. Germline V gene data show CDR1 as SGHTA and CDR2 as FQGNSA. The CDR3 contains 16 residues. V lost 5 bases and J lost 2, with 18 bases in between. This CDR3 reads CASSPPPGLGQETQYF. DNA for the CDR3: TGTGCCAGCAGCCCCCCGCCCGGGTTGGGGCAAGAGACCCAGTACTTC.

In DNA form, the CDR3 reads TGTGCCAGCTCCCCAACGGGGGATGTAAGCTATGGCTACACCTTC. This translates into CASSPTGDVSYGYTF. The rearrangement uses TRBV9 and TRBJ1-2, with a tentative D call TRBD1 (5 bases). Germline V lookup: CDR1 SGDLS, CDR2 YYNGEE. Trimming shortened V by 7 bases and J by 4 bases, and 20 bases separated the two germline ends. The CDR3 is 15 amino acids.

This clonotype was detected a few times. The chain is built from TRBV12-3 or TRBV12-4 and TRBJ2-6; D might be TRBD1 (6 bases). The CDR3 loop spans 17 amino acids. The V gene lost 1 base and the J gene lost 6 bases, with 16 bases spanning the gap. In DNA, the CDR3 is TGTGCCAGCAGTTTAGGGACAGCCTCTCTGGTGGCCAACGTCCTGACTTTC. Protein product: CASSLGTASLVANVLTF.

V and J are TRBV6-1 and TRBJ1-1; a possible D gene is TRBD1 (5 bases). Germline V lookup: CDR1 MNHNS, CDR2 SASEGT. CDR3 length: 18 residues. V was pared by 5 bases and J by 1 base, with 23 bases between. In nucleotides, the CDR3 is TGTGCCAGCAGTCCTAAAAACCCGTTGGCAGGGCGGAACACTGAAGCTTTCTTT. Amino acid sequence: CASSPKNPLAGRNTEAFF.

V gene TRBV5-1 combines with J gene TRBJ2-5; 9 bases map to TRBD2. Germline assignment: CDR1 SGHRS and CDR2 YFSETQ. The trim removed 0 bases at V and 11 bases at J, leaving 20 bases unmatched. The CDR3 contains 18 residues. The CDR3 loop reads CASSLEPGLALTYNEQYF. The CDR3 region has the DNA TGCGCCAGCAGCTTGGAACCAGGACTAGCGCTTACTTACAATGAGCAGTACTTC.

CDR3 nucleotide sequence: TGTGCCAGCAGTTTCTCAGGACTCAATGAGCAGTTCTTC. It translates to CASSFSGLNEQFF. The chain employs TRBV7-9 and TRBJ2-1; possibly TRBD2 for D (5 bases). Trimming took 6 bases from V and 6 from J, leaving 12 bases between them. From germline, CDR1 is SEHNR and CDR2 FQNEAQ (reference sequence). The CDR3 sequence is 13 residues long.

The DNA of the CDR3 is TGTGCCAGCAGCTCCTGGACAGGGCCAAACACTGAAGCTTTCTTT. As protein: CASSSWTGPNTEAFF. The chain is built from TRBV7-2 and TRBJ1-1; the match to TRBD1 covers 8 bases. Germline values: CDR1 SGHTA, CDR2 FQGNSA. The CDR3 totals 15 residues. V trimming: 4 bases; J trimming: 2 bases; junction bases outside the gene matches: 6.

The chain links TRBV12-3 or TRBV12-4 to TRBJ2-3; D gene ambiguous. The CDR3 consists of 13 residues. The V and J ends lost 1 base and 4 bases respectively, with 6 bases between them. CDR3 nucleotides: TGTGCCAGCAGTTTAGTGACCGCAGATACGCAGTATTTT. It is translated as CASSLVTADTQYF.

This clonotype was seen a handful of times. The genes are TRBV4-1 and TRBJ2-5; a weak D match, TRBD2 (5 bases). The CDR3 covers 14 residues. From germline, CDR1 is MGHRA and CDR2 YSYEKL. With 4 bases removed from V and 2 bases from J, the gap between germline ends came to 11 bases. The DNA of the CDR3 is TGCGCCAGCAGCCCCAGGACTTGGCAAGAGACCCAGTACTTC. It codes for CASSPRTWQETQYF.

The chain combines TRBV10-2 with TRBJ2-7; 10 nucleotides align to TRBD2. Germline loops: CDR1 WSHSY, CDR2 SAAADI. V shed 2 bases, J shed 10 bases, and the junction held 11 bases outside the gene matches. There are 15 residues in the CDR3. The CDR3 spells CASSEQRGGRGAQYF. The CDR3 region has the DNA TGCGCCAGCAGTGAGCAGCGGGGGGGCCGGGGGGCCCAGTACTTC.

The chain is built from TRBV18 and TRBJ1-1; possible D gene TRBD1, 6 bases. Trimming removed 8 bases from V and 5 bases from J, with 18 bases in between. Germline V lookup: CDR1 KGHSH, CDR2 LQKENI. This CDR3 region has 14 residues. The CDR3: CASSPPGRGTEAFF. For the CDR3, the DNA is TGTGCCAGCAGTCCCCCGGGAAGGGGGACTGAAGCTTTCTTT.

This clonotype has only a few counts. The CDR3 DNA sequence: TGTGCCAGCAGCGTTGACATTTGGGTCAGCACAGATACGCAGTATTTT. Translating it yields CASSVDIWVSTDTQYF. This chain joins TRBV6-1 and TRBJ2-3, with no clear D. Germline V lookup: CDR1 MNHNS, CDR2 SASEGT. The CDR3 contains 16 residues. Trimming removed 6 bases at V and 0 bases at J, with 16 bases between.

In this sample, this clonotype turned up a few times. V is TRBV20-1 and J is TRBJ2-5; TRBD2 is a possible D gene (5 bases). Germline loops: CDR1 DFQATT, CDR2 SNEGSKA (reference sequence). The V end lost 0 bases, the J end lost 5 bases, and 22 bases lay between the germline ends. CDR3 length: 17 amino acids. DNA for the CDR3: TGCAGTGCTAGAGATCGCTCCCTCGGGATGTTGACGGAGACCCAGTACTTC. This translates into CSARDRSLGMLTETQYF.

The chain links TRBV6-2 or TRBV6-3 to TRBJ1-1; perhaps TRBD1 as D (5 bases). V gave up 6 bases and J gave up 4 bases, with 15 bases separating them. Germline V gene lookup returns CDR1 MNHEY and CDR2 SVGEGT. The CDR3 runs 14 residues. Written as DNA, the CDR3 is TGTGCCAGCAGGGACGGGGGTTTTGGCACTGAAGCTTTCTTT. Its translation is CASRDGGFGTEAFF.

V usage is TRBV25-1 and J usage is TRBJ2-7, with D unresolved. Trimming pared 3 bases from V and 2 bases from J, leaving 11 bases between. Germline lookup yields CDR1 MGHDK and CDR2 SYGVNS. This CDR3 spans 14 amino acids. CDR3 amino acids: CASSDPQAPYEQYF. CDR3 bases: TGTGCCAGCAGTGACCCCCAGGCACCCTACGAGCAGTACTTC.

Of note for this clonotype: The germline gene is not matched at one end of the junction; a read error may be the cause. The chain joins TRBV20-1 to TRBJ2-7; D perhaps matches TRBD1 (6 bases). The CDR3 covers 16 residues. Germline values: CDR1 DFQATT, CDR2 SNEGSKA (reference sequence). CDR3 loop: CGAEIPGQKSSYEQYF. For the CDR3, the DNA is TGCGGTGCTGAAATCCCTGGACAGAAAAGCTCCTACGAGCAGTACTTC.

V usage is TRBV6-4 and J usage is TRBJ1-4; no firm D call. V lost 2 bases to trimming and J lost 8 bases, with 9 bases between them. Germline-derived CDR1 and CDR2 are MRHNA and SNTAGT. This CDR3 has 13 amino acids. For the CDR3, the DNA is TGTGCCAGCAGTGACGGTCTGGGGGAAAAACTGTTTTTT. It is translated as CASSDGLGEKLFF.

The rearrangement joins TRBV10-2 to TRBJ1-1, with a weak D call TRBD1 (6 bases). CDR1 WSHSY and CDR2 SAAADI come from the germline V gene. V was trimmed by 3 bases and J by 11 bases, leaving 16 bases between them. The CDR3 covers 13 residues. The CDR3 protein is CASSDHRDSSAFF. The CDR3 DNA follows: TGCGCCAGCAGTGATCACAGGGATTCGTCGGCTTTCTTT.

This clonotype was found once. The CDR3 DNA reads TGCAGTGCAGTTCAACCCGGGTCTTTCAATCAGCCCCAGCATTTT. Translated, it gives CSAVQPGSFNQPQHF. The V call is TRBV20-1, the J call TRBJ1-5; D is uncertain. The CDR3 is made up of 15 amino acids. Germline V gives CDR1 DFQATT, CDR2 SNEGSKA (reference sequence). Deletions cut 6 bases from V and 3 bases from J, with 18 bases between.